This T cell receptor beta chain stems from a study of blood T cell repertoires in COVID-19. About the research overall: The study drew acute and convalescent COVID-19 samples from the United States, Italy and Spain. The cDNA or gDNA used as material had been derived from T cells, B-cell-depleted T cells, or PBMCs.

V was trimmed by 7 bases and J by 2 bases, leaving 18 bases between them. Germline CDR1 and CDR2: MDHEN and SYDVKM. This CDR3 contains 16 residues. Authors' processing steps: The assay estimated nucleated cells by amplifying reference gene primers. The assay was immunoSEQ multiplex PCR, and TCRdb's table has in-frame clones only and misses some. V and J calls plus clone size are reproduced from that table; the DNA served to infer D and trimming. The table has fewer than 300,000 clones, under 90% seen once; the top ten hold approximately 9%. Sequencing input: peripheral blood. The rearrangement uses TRBV28 and TRBJ2-4, with a possible D match to TRBD1 (7 bases). This receptor was taken from a woman in her forties or fifties who had recovered from COVID-19. CDR3 sequence (DNA): TGTGCCAGCACAGACCAGGGGGGATGGTCCAAAAACATTCAGTACTTC. This codes for CASTDQGGWSKNIQYF. Together with reference TRBV28 and TRBJ2-4, the CDR3 gives the full variable domain: DVKVTQSSRYLVKRTGEKVFLECVQDMDHENMFWYRQDPGLGLRLIYFSYDVKMKEKGDIPEGYSVSREKKERFSLILESASTNQTSMYLCASTDQGGWSKNIQYFGAGTRLSVL.